The present entry profiles one T cell receptor beta chain with its context. Its antigen remains unknown. One end of the junction fails to match germline, which may point to a read error. The CDR3 totals 13 residues. CDR1 and CDR2 from the germline V gene are SGHDT and YYEEEE. These data are taken from a study of cytomegalovirus exposure and HLA in healthy donors. Primers for the PCR totalled 60 Vbeta and 13 Jbeta. This table comes from immunoSEQ multiplex PCR, and its TCRdb copy is limited to in-frame clones, with some not included. The sample includes about 160,000 clones, more than 60% seen only once; the top ten take about 3.1%. General study findings and limits: Associated with cytomegalovirus, according to the listing, were 150 to 200 TCR beta chains.

The source of this sequence is a woman between 45 and 65 years old in good health and CMV-seropositive. The chain recombines TRBV5-6 with TRBJ2-4; D is perhaps TRBD2 (6 bases). The sample was PBMCs. CDR3: CASEELAKNSQYF. CDR3 bases: TGTGCCAGCGAGGAACTAGCCAAAAACAGTCAGTACTTC. Full variable domain (rest looked up from reference TRBV5-6 and TRBJ2-4): DAGVTQSPTHLIKTRGQQVTLRCSPKSGHDTVSWYQQALGQGPQFIFQYYEEEERQRGNFPDRFSGHQFPNYSSELNVNALLLGDSALYLCASEELAKNSQYFGAGTRLSVL.